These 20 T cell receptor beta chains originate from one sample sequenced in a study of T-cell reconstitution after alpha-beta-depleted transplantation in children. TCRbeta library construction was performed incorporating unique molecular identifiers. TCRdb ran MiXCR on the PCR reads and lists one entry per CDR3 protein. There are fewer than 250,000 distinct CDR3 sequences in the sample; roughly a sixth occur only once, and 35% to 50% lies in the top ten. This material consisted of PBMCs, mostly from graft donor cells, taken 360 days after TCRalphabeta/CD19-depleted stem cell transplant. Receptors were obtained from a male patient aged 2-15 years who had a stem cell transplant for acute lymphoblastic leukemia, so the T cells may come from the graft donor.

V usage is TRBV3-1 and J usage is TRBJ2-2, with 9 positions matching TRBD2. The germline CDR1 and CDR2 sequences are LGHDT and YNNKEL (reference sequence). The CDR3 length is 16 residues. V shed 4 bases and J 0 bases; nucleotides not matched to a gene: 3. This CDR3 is CASSRVAGANTGELFF. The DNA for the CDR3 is TGTGCCAGCAGCCGTGTAGCGGGGGCGAACACCGGGGAGCTGTTTTTT.

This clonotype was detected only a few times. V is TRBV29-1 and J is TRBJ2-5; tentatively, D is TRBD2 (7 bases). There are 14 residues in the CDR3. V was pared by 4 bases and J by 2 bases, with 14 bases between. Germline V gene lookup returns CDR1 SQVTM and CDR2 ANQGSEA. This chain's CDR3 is CSVAGGRRQETQYF. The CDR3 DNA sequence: TGCAGCGTTGCCGGGGGGCGTCGGCAAGAGACCCAGTACTTC.

The CDR3 DNA follows: TGCAGCGTTCAATGGGGTGAAGCTTTCTTT. Amino acid sequence: CSVQWGEAFF. The chain recombines TRBV29-1 with TRBJ1-1, with D unclear. Germline lookup yields CDR1 SQVTM and CDR2 ANQGSEA. V shed 5 bases and J shed 7 bases, with 8 bases lying between them. The CDR3 is 10 amino acids. Variable domain in full (rest from reference TRBV29-1 and TRBJ1-1): SAVISQKPSRDICQRGTSLTIQCQVDSQVTMMFWYRQQPGQSLTLIATANQGSEATYESGFVIDKFPISRPNLTFSTLTVSNMSPEDSSIYLCSVQWGEAFFGQGTRLTVV.

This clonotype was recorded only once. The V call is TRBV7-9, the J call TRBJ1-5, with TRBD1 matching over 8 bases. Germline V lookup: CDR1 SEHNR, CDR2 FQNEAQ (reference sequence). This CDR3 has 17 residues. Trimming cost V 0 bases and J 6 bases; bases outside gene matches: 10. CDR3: CASSLAPGGAGGQPQHF. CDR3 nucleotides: TGTGCCAGCAGCTTAGCCCCAGGGGGCGCCGGTGGTCAGCCCCAGCATTTT. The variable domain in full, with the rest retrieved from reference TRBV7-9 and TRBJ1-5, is DTGVSQNPRHKITKRGQNVTFRCDPISEHNRLYWYRQTLGQGPEFLTYFQNEAQLEKSRLLSDRFSAERPKGSFSTLEIQRTEQGDSAMYLCASSLAPGGAGGQPQHFGDGTRLSIL.

The CDR3 loop reads CASRDRGGSNEQYF. The CDR3, as DNA: TGTGCCAGCAGAGACAGGGGAGGTTCCAACGAGCAGTACTTC. This chain links TRBV6-2 or TRBV6-3 with TRBJ2-7; 8 bases are a match to TRBD1. The CDR3 is 14 residues long. Germline V lookup: CDR1 MNHEY, CDR2 SVGEGT. The V and J ends lost 6 bases and 5 bases, in that order; junction bases with no gene match: 9.

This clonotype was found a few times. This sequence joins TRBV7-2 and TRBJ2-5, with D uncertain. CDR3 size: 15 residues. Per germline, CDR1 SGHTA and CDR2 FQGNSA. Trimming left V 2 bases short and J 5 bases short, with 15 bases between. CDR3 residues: CASSLMLGWMETQYF. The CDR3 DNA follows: TGTGCCAGCAGCTTAATGTTAGGGTGGATGGAGACCCAGTACTTC.

CDR3: CAISESTGQDPDTQYF. The CDR3 bases are TGTGCCATCAGTGAGTCGACGGGACAGGACCCAGATACGCAGTATTTT. This rearrangement joins TRBV10-3 to TRBJ2-3; the match to TRBD1 covers 8 bases. J was trimmed by 4 bases and V by 0 bases; bases with no gene match: 6. There are 16 residues in the CDR3. Germline lookup yields CDR1 ENHRY and CDR2 SYGVKD.

DNA for the CDR3: TGTGCCAGCAGCCACCGGGTCTCTAGCACAGATACGCAGTATTTT. The encoded protein is CASSHRVSSTDTQYF. The gene calls are TRBV7-2 and TRBJ2-3; no reliable D call. Between the trimmed V and J ends, which lost 5 bases and 0 bases, there was a span of 12 bases. The CDR3 length is 15 residues. The germline gives CDR1 SGHTA, CDR2 FQGNSA. Looking up the rest from reference TRBV7-2 and TRBJ2-3 gives the full variable domain: GAGVSQSPSNKVTEKGKDVELRCDPISGHTALYWYRQSLGQGLEFLIYFQGNSAPDKSGLPSDRFSAERTGGSVSTLTIQRTQQEDSAVYLCASSHRVSSTDTQYFGPGTRLTVL.

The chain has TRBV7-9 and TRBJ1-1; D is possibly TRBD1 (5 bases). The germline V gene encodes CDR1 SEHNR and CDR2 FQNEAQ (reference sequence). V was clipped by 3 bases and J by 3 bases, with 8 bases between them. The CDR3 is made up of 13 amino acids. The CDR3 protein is CASSFPGHTEAFF. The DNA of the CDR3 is TGTGCCAGCAGCTTCCCAGGGCACACTGAAGCTTTCTTT.

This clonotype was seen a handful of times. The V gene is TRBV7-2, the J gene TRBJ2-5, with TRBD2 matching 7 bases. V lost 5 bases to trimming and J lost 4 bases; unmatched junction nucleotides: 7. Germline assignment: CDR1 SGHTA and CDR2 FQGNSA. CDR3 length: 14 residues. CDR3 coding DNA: TGTGCCAGCAGCCCTACTAGCGTCGGAGAGACCCAGTACTTC. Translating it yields CASSPTSVGETQYF.

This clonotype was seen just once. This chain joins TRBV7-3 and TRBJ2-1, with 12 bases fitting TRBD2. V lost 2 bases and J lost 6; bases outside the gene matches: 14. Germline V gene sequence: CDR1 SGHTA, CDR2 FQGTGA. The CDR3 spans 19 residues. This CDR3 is CASSLRTWSSGGAGNEQFF. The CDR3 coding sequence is TGTGCCAGCAGCTTACGGACCTGGTCTAGCGGGGGGGCGGGCAATGAGCAGTTCTTC.

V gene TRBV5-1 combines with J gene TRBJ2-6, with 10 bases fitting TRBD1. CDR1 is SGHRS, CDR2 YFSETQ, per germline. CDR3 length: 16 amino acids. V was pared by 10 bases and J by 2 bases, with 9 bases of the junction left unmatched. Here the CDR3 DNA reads TGCGCCTCCCAGGGGACAGGGGTCGCTGGGGCCAACGTCCTGACTTTC. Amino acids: CASQGTGVAGANVLTF.

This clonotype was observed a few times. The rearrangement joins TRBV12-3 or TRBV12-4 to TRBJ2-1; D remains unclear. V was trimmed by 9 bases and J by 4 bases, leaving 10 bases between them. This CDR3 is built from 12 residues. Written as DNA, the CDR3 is TGTGCCAGTCGATCCCTTTACAATGAGCAGTTCTTC. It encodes CASRSLYNEQFF.

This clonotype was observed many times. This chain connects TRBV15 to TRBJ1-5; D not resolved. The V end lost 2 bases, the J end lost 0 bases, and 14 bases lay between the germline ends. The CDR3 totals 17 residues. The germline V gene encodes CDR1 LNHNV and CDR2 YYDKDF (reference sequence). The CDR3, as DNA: TGTGCCACCAGCAGACCTTTTGGGAAACATAGCAATCAGCCCCAGCATTTT. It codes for CATSRPFGKHSNQPQHF. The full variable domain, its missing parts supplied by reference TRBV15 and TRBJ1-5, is DAMVIQNPRYQVTQFGKPVTLSCSQTLNHNVMYWYQQKSSQAPKLLFHYYDKDFNNEADTPDNFQSRRPNTSFCFLDIRSPGLGDTAMYLCATSRPFGKHSNQPQHFGDGTRLSIL.

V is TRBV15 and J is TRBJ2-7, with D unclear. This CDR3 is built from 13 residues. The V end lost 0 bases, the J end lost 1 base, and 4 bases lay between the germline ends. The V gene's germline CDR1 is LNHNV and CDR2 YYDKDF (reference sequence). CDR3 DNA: TGTGCCACCAGCAGAGACATATCCTACGAGCAGTACTTC. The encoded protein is CATSRDISYEQYF. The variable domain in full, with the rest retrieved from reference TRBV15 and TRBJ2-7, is DAMVIQNPRYQVTQFGKPVTLSCSQTLNHNVMYWYQQKSSQAPKLLFHYYDKDFNNEADTPDNFQSRRPNTSFCFLDIRSPGLGDTAMYLCATSRDISYEQYFGPGTRLTVT.

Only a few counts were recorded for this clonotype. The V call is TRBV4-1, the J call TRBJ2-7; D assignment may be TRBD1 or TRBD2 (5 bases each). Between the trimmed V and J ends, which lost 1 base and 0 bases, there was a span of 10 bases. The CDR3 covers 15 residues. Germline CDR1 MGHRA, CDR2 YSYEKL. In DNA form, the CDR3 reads TGCGCCAGCAGCCAAGGGGGGACCCCCTCCTACGAGCAGTACTTC. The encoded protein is CASSQGGTPSYEQYF.

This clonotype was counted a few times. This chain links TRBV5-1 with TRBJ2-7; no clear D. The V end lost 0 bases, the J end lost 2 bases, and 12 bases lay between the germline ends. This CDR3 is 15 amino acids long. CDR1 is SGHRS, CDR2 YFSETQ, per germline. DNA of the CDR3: TGCGCCAGCAGCTTGGTTGGTAGGTTAACCTACGAGCAGTACTTC. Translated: CASSLVGRLTYEQYF.

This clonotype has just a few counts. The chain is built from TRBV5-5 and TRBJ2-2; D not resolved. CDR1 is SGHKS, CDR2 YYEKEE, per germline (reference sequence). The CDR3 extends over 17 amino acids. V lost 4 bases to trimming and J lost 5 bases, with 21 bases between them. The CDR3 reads CASSKVSDRYSTGELFF. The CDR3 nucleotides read TGTGCCAGCAGCAAAGTTTCGGACCGATATAGTACCGGGGAGCTGTTTTTT.

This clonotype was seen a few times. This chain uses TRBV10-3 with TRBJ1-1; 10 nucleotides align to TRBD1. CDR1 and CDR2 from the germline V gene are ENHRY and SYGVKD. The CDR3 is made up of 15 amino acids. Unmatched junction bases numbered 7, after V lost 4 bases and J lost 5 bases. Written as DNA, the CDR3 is TGTGCCATCAGTGCGGGGACAGGGGAGTTGACTGAAGCTTTCTTT. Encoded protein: CAISAGTGELTEAFF.

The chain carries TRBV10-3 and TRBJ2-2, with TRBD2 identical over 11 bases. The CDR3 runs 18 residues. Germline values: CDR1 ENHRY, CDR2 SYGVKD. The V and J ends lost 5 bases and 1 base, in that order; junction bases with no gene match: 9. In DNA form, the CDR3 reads TGTGCCATCAGTTTGGTCCCGGGACTAGCGGTGAACACCGGGGAGCTGTTTTTT. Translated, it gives CAISLVPGLAVNTGELFF.